The TCR beta chain described here comes from a study of blood T cell repertoires in COVID-19. Study in general: Material from acute and convalescent COVID-19 was sourced from the United States, Italy and Spain. Sources were T cells, B-cell-depleted T cells, or PBMCs; the material itself was cDNA or gDNA.

Only one count was recorded for this clone. Authors' methods: Estimated nucleated cell counts came from reference gene primer amplification. The table came from immunoSEQ multiplex PCR; TCRdb's copy has only in-frame clones and leaves some out. V and J calls and clone size are as listed in that table; D and trimming were resolved from the DNA. The table lists more than 95,000 clones, about 81% of them singletons. The TCR originated in a man older than 75 with acute or convalescent COVID-19. Sequenced material: peripheral blood.

The CDR3 DNA follows: TGTGCCAGCAGCTCCCAAGGGGGACAGATGAACACTGAAGCTTTCTTT. Its protein is CASSSQGGQMNTEAFF. The chain links TRBV7-2 to TRBJ1-1; 7 nucleotides match TRBD1. Germline CDR1 SGHTA, CDR2 FQGNSA. V shed 4 bases, J shed 0 bases, and the junction held 8 bases outside the gene matches. This CDR3 contains 16 residues.